The T cell receptor (beta chain) under discussion was sequenced for a study of lymphopenia after photon versus proton radiotherapy. Between the trimmed V and J ends, which lost 4 bases and 5 bases, there was a span of 16 bases. The length of the CDR3 is 15 residues. Germline loops: CDR1 SGDLS, CDR2 YYNGEE. Study results and limitations: Only patients who died were analyzed for survival; proton advantage is unproven. After lymphocyte nadir, photon-treated repertoires showed oligoclonal expansion, especially CD8+ Temra. Relative stability marked proton patients; photon patients lost diversity and naive cells. A bigger post-nadir fall in TCR diversity correlated inversely with survival time in deceased patients.

With respect to this clone: Its specificity is not known.

Generated by immunoSEQ multiplex PCR, the TCRdb table keeps only in-frame clones and is missing some. Of about 50,000 clones in the sample, 80% to 95% were seen once. The sample was peripheral blood, taken from a patient treated with photon-based radiotherapy. The genes are TRBV9 and TRBJ2-1; D uncertain. The sequence came from a woman between 35 and 50 years old with cholangiocarcinoma. CDR3 residues: CASSSTDYTNNEQFF. In DNA form, the CDR3 reads TGTGCCAGCAGCTCCACCGATTACACAAACAATGAGCAGTTCTTC.